This is a list of T cell receptor beta chains from one sample in a study of somatic mutations in cytotoxic T cells in rheumatoid arthritis. Repertoires were generated with immunoSEQ multiplex PCR, while TCRdb's copy carries only in-frame clones and drops some. The table includes about 6,700 clones, roughly four fifths detected once. Sequencing was performed on CD8+ T cells sorted from blood. Receptors were obtained from a woman aged 55-70 years in good health. Each CDR3 is given with its conserved first and last residue. Each record gives: D gene, J gene, clone size, V gene, CDR3 protein, CDR3 DNA. The D gene is left open where the match is weak. Clone sizes are given selectively: once, few, many, or a class where the clone is expanded.

. TRBJ2-5 . TRBV19 CASRTGRASKTQYF TGTGCCAGTAGGACGGGCAGGGCCTCGAAGACCCAGTACTTC
. TRBJ2-7 . TRBV5-6 CASSLRRGLEQYF TGTGCCAGCAGCTTGAGGCGAGGTCTCGAGCAGTACTTC
. TRBJ1-1 . TRBV19 CASSPGVLEAFF TGTGCCAGTAGTCCCGGGGTTCTCGAAGCTTTCTTT
TRBD1 TRBJ2-2 . TRBV11-1 CASSIQGAFVNTGELFF TGTGCCAGCAGTATTCAGGGGGCGTTTGTAAACACCGGGGAGCTGTTTTTT
. TRBJ2-1 . TRBV9 CAPSGEQFF TGTGCCCCCTCCGGGGAGCAGTTCTTC
TRBD1 TRBJ1-4 . TRBV27 CASSFATGEKLFF TGTGCCAGCAGTTTCGCGACAGGGGAAAAACTGTTTTTT
. TRBJ2-5 . TRBV12-5 CASGFGETQYF TGTGCTAGTGGTTTCGGGGAGACCCAGTACTTC
. TRBJ1-1 once TRBV7-2 CASTPTPNTEAFF TGTGCCAGCACTCCCACACCAAACACTGAAGCTTTCTTT
. TRBJ2-7 medium-sized TRBV4-1 CASSPSWDTSYEQYF TGCGCCAGCAGCCCAAGCTGGGACACGTCCTACGAGCAGTACTTC
. TRBJ2-2 . TRBV7-9 CASSLGPGGVSGELFF TGTGCCAGCAGCTTGGGCCCCGGGGGAGTCTCCGGGGAGCTGTTTTTT
. TRBJ2-7 few TRBV19 CASSIDLWSEQGSSYEQYF TGTGCCAGTAGTATAGATCTTTGGAGCGAGCAGGGTAGCTCCTACGAGCAGTACTTC
TRBD1 TRBJ1-5 . TRBV2 CASSVTGTSGNQPQHF TGTGCCAGCAGTGTGACAGGGACATCAGGCAATCAGCCCCAGCATTTT
. TRBJ2-7 few TRBV6-5 CASSYTAGFEQYF TGTGCCAGCAGTTACACGGCAGGGTTTGAGCAGTACTTC
TRBD1 TRBJ1-2 . TRBV7-9 CASSPTGYGYTF TGTGCCAGCAGCCCGACAGGGTACGGCTACACCTTC
TRBD2 TRBJ2-3 few TRBV4-3 CASSQEGLAGSLDTDTQYF TGCGCCAGCAGCCAAGAGGGACTAGCGGGATCCCTCGACACAGATACGCAGTATTTT
TRBD1 TRBJ2-1 . TRBV11-3 CASSRTGGGLDEQFF TGTGCCAGCAGCCGTACAGGGGGCGGATTGGATGAGCAGTTCTTC
TRBD1 TRBJ2-1 . TRBV5-1 CASSYRQGAQDEQFF TGCGCCAGCAGCTACCGACAGGGGGCGCAGGATGAGCAGTTCTTC
. TRBJ1-1 . TRBV4-1 CASRHSSAGNTEAFF TGCGCCAGCAGACACTCGTCGGCAGGGAACACTGAAGCTTTCTTT
. TRBJ2-3 . TRBV7-9 CASRRPALGTDTQYF TGTGCCAGCAGGAGACCAGCGTTGGGCACAGATACGCAGTATTTT
TRBD1 TRBJ1-3 few TRBV5-4 CASSLDATGRPGNTIYF TGTGCCAGCAGCTTGGATGCGACAGGGAGGCCTGGAAACACCATATATTTT
TRBD1 TRBJ1-2 . TRBV15 CATSIGQGANGYTF TGTGCCACCAGCATTGGACAGGGGGCCAATGGCTACACCTTC
TRBD1 TRBJ1-1 . TRBV10-2 CASSGVRGQGAPRTEAFF TGCGCCAGCAGCGGGGTCCGGGGACAGGGGGCTCCAAGGACTGAAGCTTTCTTT